The 32 T cell receptor beta chains below all came from one sample that was sequenced in a study of tumour-infiltrating T cells in Burkitt lymphoma. Method: immunoSEQ multiplex PCR; TCRdb's copy keeps in-frame clones and lacks some. Altogether 13,000 or so clones are present, over 75% being singletons, with the ten largest covering approximately 1.5%. Sequenced sample: tumor tissue. All receptors derive from a human donor with diffuse large B-cell lymphoma.

The chain employs TRBV7-9 and TRBJ2-3; no definite D call. Germline lookup yields CDR1 SEHNR and CDR2 FQNEAQ (reference sequence). V was shortened by 1 base and J by 0 bases, with 5 bases between the two germline ends. The CDR3 length is 14 residues. The CDR3 region is CASSLESSTDTQYF. The CDR3, as DNA: TGTGCCAGCAGCTTAGAATCGAGCACAGATACGCAGTATTTT.

This clone was found a few times. The chain joins TRBV5-4 to TRBJ1-1, with D maybe TRBD1 (6 bases). The germline CDR1 and CDR2 sequences are SGHNT and YYREEE (reference sequence). Deletions cut 5 bases from V and 0 bases from J, with 11 bases between. The CDR3 is 14 residues long. CDR3 region: CASSSGQLNTEAFF. CDR3 DNA sequence: TGTGCCAGCAGTTCCGGACAGTTGAACACTGAAGCTTTCTTT. The whole variable domain, remainder taken from reference TRBV5-4 and TRBJ1-1, is ETGVTQSPTHLIKTRGQQVTLRCSSQSGHNTVSWYQQALGQGPQFIFQYYREEENGRGNFPPRFSGLQFPNYSSELNVNALELDDSALYLCASSSGQLNTEAFFGQGTRLTVV.

The rearrangement links TRBV9 to TRBJ1-2, with D hard to call. This CDR3 region has 14 residues. Germline CDR1 SGDLS, CDR2 YYNGEE. V lost 0 bases and J 3 bases, leaving 9 bases between the germline ends. CDR3 loop: CASSVDRNHYGYTF. CDR3 bases: TGTGCCAGCAGCGTAGACAGAAATCACTATGGCTACACCTTC.

The CDR3 nucleotides are TGTGCCAGCAGTGAGACGAGGGCAGATGAGCAGTTCTTC. It encodes CASSETRADEQFF. This chain joins TRBV6-5 and TRBJ2-1, with a possible D match to TRBD2 (5 bases). Germline CDR1 and CDR2: MNHEY and SVGAGI. The CDR3 runs 13 residues. The V gene lost 5 bases and the J gene lost 8 bases, with 13 bases spanning the gap.

This clone appeared a few times. V gene TRBV9 combines with J gene TRBJ2-5; the D is unclear. The CDR3 totals 15 residues. V dropped 0 bases and J dropped 2 bases, with 11 bases sitting between them. Germline V CDR1 and CDR2: SGDLS, YYNGEE. DNA of the CDR3: TGTGCCAGCAGCGTAGGGGTCAGCCCACAAGAGACCCAGTACTTC. Translated, it gives CASSVGVSPQETQYF.

The chain couples TRBV29-1 to TRBJ2-7, with D hard to call. V was pared by 4 bases and J by 4 bases, with 14 bases between. CDR1 SQVTM and CDR2 ANQGSEA come from the germline V gene. The CDR3 sequence is 13 residues long. CDR3: CSVVRFSGYEQYF. The CDR3 coding sequence is TGCAGCGTTGTGAGGTTTTCGGGTTACGAGCAGTACTTC.

The chain couples TRBV5-5 to TRBJ2-7; D possibly matches TRBD1 or TRBD2 (5 bases each). Germline CDR1 SGHKS, CDR2 YYEKEE (reference sequence). V dropped 6 bases and J dropped 3 bases, with 19 bases sitting between them. This CDR3 region has 15 residues. CDR3 sequence reads: CASIGLSERGYEQYF. As DNA, the CDR3 is TGTGCCAGCATCGGGCTGTCCGAGAGGGGCTACGAGCAGTACTTC.

Here the CDR3 DNA reads TGTGCCAGCTCACCGGGACGGCCCTACGAGCAGTACTTC. As protein: CASSPGRPYEQYF. The genes are TRBV18 and TRBJ2-7; D possibly matches TRBD1 or TRBD2 (5 bases each). Trimming pared 3 bases from V and 2 bases from J, leaving 8 bases between. This CDR3 has 13 residues. The germline gives CDR1 KGHSH, CDR2 LQKENI.

The chain is built from TRBV5-6 and TRBJ1-1; D remains ambiguous. Per germline, CDR1 SGHDT and CDR2 YYEEEE. The CDR3 spans 11 residues. V was shortened by 2 bases and J by 5 bases, with 4 bases between the two germline ends. CDR3 bases: TGTGCCAGCAGCTTTCGGACTGAAGCTTTCTTT. Protein product: CASSFRTEAFF. The full variable domain, rest sourced from reference TRBV5-6 and TRBJ1-1, is DAGVTQSPTHLIKTRGQQVTLRCSPKSGHDTVSWYQQALGQGPQFIFQYYEEEERQRGNFPDRFSGHQFPNYSSELNVNALLLGDSALYLCASSFRTEAFFGQGTRLTVV.

The chain couples TRBV5-6 to TRBJ1-3; D is unresolved. Germline values: CDR1 SGHDT, CDR2 YYEEEE. This CDR3 is 16 amino acids long. V lost 0 bases, J lost 0 bases, and 10 bases lay in between. The CDR3 bases are TGTGCCAGCAGCTTGGCCAGAGGCTTCTCTGGAAACACCATATATTTT. This codes for CASSLARGFSGNTIYF.

V and J are TRBV29-1 and TRBJ1-2; D gene ambiguous. Germline V gives CDR1 SQVTM, CDR2 ANQGSEA. The germline V and J ends were trimmed by 6 bases and 2 bases, with 7 bases remaining between them. The CDR3 is 11 residues long. CDR3 protein: CSVVHNYGYTF. The DNA for the CDR3 is TGCAGCGTGGTCCACAACTATGGCTACACCTTC.

CDR3: CASSFSERGSEQYF. The CDR3 bases are TGTGCCAGCAGTTTTTCCGAACGCGGATCCGAGCAGTACTTC. This sequence joins TRBV27 and TRBJ2-7; the D is unclear. This CDR3 has 14 residues. The germline V gene has CDR1 MNHEY and CDR2 SMNVEV (reference sequence). V shed 3 bases and J shed 6 bases, with 15 bases lying between them.

This rearrangement joins TRBV9 to TRBJ1-1; tentative D call: TRBD1 (6 bases). Per germline, CDR1 SGDLS and CDR2 YYNGEE. The V end lost 4 bases, the J end lost 2 bases, and 15 bases lay between the germline ends. The CDR3 runs 15 residues. The CDR3 nucleotides are TGTGCCAGCAGCCCCCTGGACAGCCCAAACACTGAAGCTTTCTTT. This gives the protein CASSPLDSPNTEAFF.

The chain employs TRBV10-3 and TRBJ2-3; tentatively, D is TRBD1 or TRBD2 (5 bases each). Trimming removed 10 bases from V and 6 bases from J, with 11 bases in between. The CDR3 spans 11 residues. Germline CDR1 reads ENHRY; CDR2 reads SYGVKD. The CDR3 DNA follows: TGTGCCAGTGGGGGTCCGGATACGCAGTATTTT. Protein product: CASGGPDTQYF.

The V call is TRBV18, the J call TRBJ1-3; no firm D call. The V end was cut by 3 bases, the J end by 6 bases, with 12 bases between. CDR1 KGHSH and CDR2 LQKENI come from the germline V gene. This CDR3 region has 14 residues. This CDR3 is CASSPFTPENTIYF. DNA of the CDR3: TGTGCCAGCTCACCCTTTACCCCAGAAAACACCATATATTTT. The full variable domain, its missing parts supplied by reference TRBV18 and TRBJ1-3, is NAGVMQNPRHLVRRRGQEARLRCSPMKGHSHVYWYRQLPEEGLKFMVYLQKENIIDESGMPKERFSAEFPKEGPSILRIQQVVRGDSAAYFCASSPFTPENTIYFGEGSWLTVV.

The chain couples TRBV5-5 to TRBJ1-5, with D possibly matching TRBD1 (5 bases). Germline V CDR1 and CDR2: SGHKS, YYEKEE (reference sequence). The CDR3 runs 16 residues. Trimming stripped 1 base from V and 0 bases from J, with 11 bases between. CDR3 in amino acids: CASSLFVTASNQPQHF. For the CDR3, the DNA is TGTGCCAGCAGCTTGTTTGTGACAGCTAGCAATCAGCCCCAGCATTTT.

The genes are TRBV5-1 and TRBJ1-1; D is undetermined. CDR3 length: 12 amino acids. Per germline, CDR1 SGHRS and CDR2 YFSETQ. V dropped 0 bases and J dropped 6 bases, with 6 bases sitting between them. DNA of the CDR3: TGCGCCAGCAGCTTGGTGGCATCTGAAGCTTTCTTT. As protein: CASSLVASEAFF.

J is TRBJ2-5 and V is TRBV6-5; D possibly corresponds to TRBD2 (5 bases). Trimming took 7 bases from V and 5 from J, leaving 17 bases between them. Germline V gives CDR1 MNHEY, CDR2 SVGAGI. This CDR3 region has 14 residues. CDR3 protein: CASNRRTGGETQYF. In DNA form, the CDR3 reads TGTGCCAGCAATCGTAGGACGGGCGGGGAGACCCAGTACTTC.

The CDR3 protein is CAISEAGRETQYF. The DNA of the CDR3 is TGTGCCATCAGTGAAGCGGGGAGGGAGACCCAGTACTTC. This chain joins TRBV10-3 and TRBJ2-5, with 7 positions matching TRBD2. This CDR3 region has 13 residues. The germline CDR1 and CDR2 sequences are ENHRY and SYGVKD. The junction had 3 bases not matched to a gene; V was cut back by 3 bases and J by 5 bases.

This clone showed up just a few times. The rearrangement links TRBV2 to TRBJ2-5; 14 nucleotides line up with TRBD2. Germline CDR1 SNHLY, CDR2 FYNNEI. Losses at the gene ends were 4 bases for V and 3 bases for J; bases not matched to a gene: 4. The length of the CDR3 is 16 residues. DNA for the CDR3: TGTGCCAGCAGTGTAGGGACTAGCGGGAGAAAAGAGACCCAGTACTTC. It is translated as CASSVGTSGRKETQYF.

The chain recombines TRBV13 with TRBJ1-2, with a weak D call TRBD1 (5 bases). The V and J ends lost 6 bases and 5 bases respectively, with 19 bases between them. This CDR3 contains 15 residues. From germline, CDR1 is PRHDT and CDR2 FYEKMQ (reference sequence). CDR3 protein: CASRQTQAGEYGYTF. The CDR3 bases are TGTGCCAGCAGACAGACCCAGGCGGGGGAATATGGCTACACCTTC.

This rearrangement joins TRBV9 to TRBJ2-7, with 9 bases aligning to TRBD1. Unmatched junction bases numbered 10, after V lost 0 bases and J lost 6 bases. The CDR3 consists of 16 residues. Looked up from germline, CDR1 is SGDLS and CDR2 is YYNGEE. In DNA form, the CDR3 reads TGTGCCAGCAGCGTAGCCGCCGTGGGACAGGGCAGCGAGCAGTACTTC. This gives the protein CASSVAAVGQGSEQYF.

The V and J genes are TRBV7-9 and TRBJ1-5; D ambiguous. Trimming removed 1 base at V and 7 bases at J, with 5 bases between. This CDR3 is built from 12 residues. Germline V gene data show CDR1 as SEHNR and CDR2 as FQNEAQ (reference sequence). The CDR3 loop is CASSLEGQPQHF. In nucleotides, the CDR3 is TGTGCCAGCAGCTTAGAGGGCCAGCCCCAGCATTTT.

The table lists this clone with a count of one. V gene TRBV9 combines with J gene TRBJ2-7; tentative D call: TRBD1 (6 bases). Germline assignment: CDR1 SGDLS and CDR2 YYNGEE. The V gene lost 4 bases and the J gene lost 0 bases, with 11 bases spanning the gap. The CDR3 covers 14 residues. CDR3 in DNA: TGTGCCAGCAGCCGGACAGATTTCTCCTACGAGCAGTACTTC. Translated: CASSRTDFSYEQYF.

The genes are TRBV12-5 and TRBJ2-7; TRBD2 matches 8 bases. Germline V gene lookup returns CDR1 LGHNT and CDR2 FRNRAP. J was trimmed by 3 bases and V by 4 bases; bases with no gene match: 5. The CDR3 totals 14 residues. The DNA for the CDR3 is TGTGCTAGTGGTTCCCCGGGGGGGAACTACGAGCAGTACTTC. It is translated as CASGSPGGNYEQYF.

The chain carries TRBV10-3 and TRBJ2-2; tentatively, D is TRBD1 (6 bases). The CDR3 has 14 residues. Trimming cost V 6 bases and J 0 bases, with 8 bases left between them. Looked up from germline, CDR1 is ENHRY and CDR2 is SYGVKD. The CDR3 nucleotides read TGTGCCATCAGAGGACAGTCGAACACCGGGGAGCTGTTTTTT. Translating gives CAIRGQSNTGELFF.

This clone was detected once. This chain uses TRBV19 with TRBJ1-2; D remains unclear. The CDR3 consists of 11 residues. Between the trimmed V and J ends, which lost 6 bases and 4 bases, there was a span of 6 bases. Looked up from germline, CDR1 is LNHDA and CDR2 is SQIVND (reference sequence). This CDR3 is CASRGSYGYTF. The CDR3 coding sequence is TGTGCCAGTAGGGGATCCTATGGCTACACCTTC. The full variable domain, rest sourced from reference TRBV19 and TRBJ1-2, is DGGITQSPKYLFRKEGQNVTLSCEQNLNHDAMYWYRQDPGQGLRLIYYSQIVNDFQKGDIAEGYSVSREKKESFPLTVTSAQKNPTAFYLCASRGSYGYTFGSGTRLTVV.

V is TRBV25-1 and J is TRBJ1-2; weak D call: TRBD1 (5 bases). Trimming removed 4 bases at V and 8 bases at J, with 14 bases between. Per the germline V gene, CDR1 is MGHDK and CDR2 is SYGVNS. The CDR3 runs 13 residues. The chain's CDR3 is CASSVLGDMGYTF. The CDR3 DNA reads as TGTGCCAGCAGTGTTTTAGGGGATATGGGCTACACCTTC.

Only one count was recorded for this clone. The chain is built from TRBV7-9 and TRBJ1-5; possible D gene TRBD1, 5 bases. The ends were cut back, 4 bases at V and 9 bases at J, with 16 bases in the middle. Germline V gene lookup returns CDR1 SEHNR and CDR2 FQNEAQ (reference sequence). This CDR3 has 14 residues. This CDR3 reads CASSSGTPSWPQHF. In DNA form, the CDR3 reads TGTGCCAGCAGCTCCGGGACCCCCAGTTGGCCCCAGCATTTT. Drawing the rest from reference TRBV7-9 and TRBJ1-5, the complete variable domain is DTGVSQNPRHKITKRGQNVTFRCDPISEHNRLYWYRQTLGQGPEFLTYFQNEAQLEKSRLLSDRFSAERPKGSFSTLEIQRTEQGDSAMYLCASSSGTPSWPQHFGDGTRLSIL.

The chain carries TRBV5-6 and TRBJ2-7; maybe TRBD2 (6 bases). This CDR3 is built from 14 residues. Germline V gives CDR1 SGHDT, CDR2 YYEEEE. V was trimmed by 1 base and J by 2 bases, leaving 10 bases between them. The CDR3 region is CASSLLAQPYEQYF. The CDR3 DNA follows: TGTGCCAGCAGCTTGCTAGCGCAACCCTACGAGCAGTACTTC.

This clone came up once. This chain links TRBV4-1 with TRBJ2-3; D is uncertain. The germline V gene encodes CDR1 MGHRA and CDR2 YSYEKL. The CDR3 has 14 residues. V was cut by 1 base and J by 2 bases, with 7 bases left in between. Here the CDR3 DNA reads TGCGCCAGCAGCCAAGCGGGCCCCACAGATACGCAGTATTTT. This gives the protein CASSQAGPTDTQYF.

J is TRBJ1-2 and V is TRBV7-2; a weak D match, TRBD1 (6 bases). Germline loops: CDR1 SGHTA, CDR2 FQGNSA. This CDR3 has 16 residues. Trimming removed 4 bases at V and 0 bases at J, with 15 bases between. The CDR3 here is CASSSGQPAANYGYTF. In DNA, the CDR3 is TGTGCCAGCAGCTCCGGACAGCCAGCGGCTAACTATGGCTACACCTTC.